This entry lists 9 T cell receptor beta chains sequenced from one sample in a study of T cells in Graves' hyperthyroidism and ophthalmopathy. RNA transcripts yielded amplified TCR beta CDR3 regions. Carried out on the TCR CDR3, a first-round RT-PCR used the HTBI primer set. In TCRdb, the multiplex PCR reads were re-called with MiXCR into one record per CDR3 protein. The profile shows about 600,000 distinct CDR3 sequences, about 14% of them singletons. The source material was blood. Receptors were obtained from a woman aged 18-35 years with Graves' ophthalmopathy.

This clonotype has a count of ten or more. The chain recombines TRBV4-1 with TRBJ2-3, with 16 positions matching TRBD2. J was trimmed by 6 bases and V by 3 bases; bases with no gene match: 12. Germline V gene sequence: CDR1 MGHRA, CDR2 YSYEKL. The CDR3 has 19 amino acids. The DNA of the CDR3 is TGCGCCAGCAGCCACCCGGGACTAGCGGGAGGGCCAGGTAGGGATACGCAGTATTTT. It translates to CASSHPGLAGGPGRDTQYF.

This clonotype has a count of ten or more. This chain connects TRBV6-1 to TRBJ2-3; no reliable D call. Germline V gene lookup returns CDR1 MNHNS and CDR2 SASEGT. V lost 6 bases and J 3 bases, leaving 10 bases between the germline ends. This CDR3 has 13 residues. CDR3 sequence: CASRKIPTDTQYF. Written as DNA, the CDR3 is TGTGCCAGCAGGAAGATACCGACAGATACGCAGTATTTT.

This clonotype was counted many times. This rearrangement joins TRBV30 to TRBJ2-7, with 8 nucleotides matching TRBD1. The CDR3 covers 12 residues. V dropped 7 bases and J dropped 2; count of bases not matched to a gene: 4. Germline V gene sequence: CDR1 GTSNPN, CDR2 SVGIG (reference sequence). CDR3 protein: CAFDRGPYEQYF. In nucleotides, the CDR3 is TGTGCCTTCGACAGGGGCCCCTACGAGCAGTACTTC. The full variable domain, with the rest looked up from reference TRBV30 and TRBJ2-7, is SQTIHQWPATLVQPVGSPLSLECTVEGTSNPNLYWYRQAAGRGLQLLFYSVGIGQISSEVPQNLSASRPQDRQFILSSKKLLLSDSGFYLCAFDRGPYEQYFGPGTRLTVT.

The table lists this clonotype with many counts. The chain uses TRBV10-3 and TRBJ2-1; D uncertain. V gave up 0 bases and J gave up 0 bases, with 6 bases separating them. This CDR3 is built from 15 residues. Germline CDR1 ENHRY, CDR2 SYGVKD. The DNA of the CDR3 is TGTGCCATCAGTGAGTCGCCTAGCTCCTACAATGAGCAGTTCTTC. Translated, it gives CAISESPSSYNEQFF.

This clonotype was recorded at least ten times. The rearrangement uses TRBV12-3 or TRBV12-4 and TRBJ2-5; TRBD2 aligns across 13 bases. The CDR3 consists of 15 residues. V shed 6 bases and J 7 bases; nucleotides not matched to a gene: 8. The CDR3 DNA reads TGTGCCAGCAGGCGGACTAGCGGGAGTGTAGGGACCCAGTACTTC. Translating gives CASRRTSGSVGTQYF.

At least ten counts were recorded for this clonotype. The chain uses TRBV27 and TRBJ2-3; D tentatively fits TRBD1 or TRBD2 (7 bases each). Trimming removed 7 bases from V and 1 base from J, with 12 bases in between. The germline V gene encodes CDR1 MNHEY and CDR2 SMNVEV (reference sequence). The CDR3 is 14 residues long. In nucleotides, the CDR3 is TGTGCCAGCAAGGGGGCGGGAGGCACAGATACGCAGTATTTT. This translates into CASKGAGGTDTQYF.

In the case of this clonotype: A read error may account for a junction end that differs from germline. The CDR3 is CASKRLGYEKLFF. The DNA of the CDR3 is TGTGCTAGCAAAAGGTTGGGTTATGAAAAACTGTTTTTT. The rearrangement uses TRBV7-7 and TRBJ1-4; D not certain. Germline-derived CDR1 and CDR2 are SSHAT and FNYEAQ (reference sequence). CDR3 length equals 13 residues.

This clonotype was picked up many times. The chain links TRBV28 to TRBJ1-1; maybe TRBD1 (5 bases). This CDR3 contains 15 residues. The germline gives CDR1 MDHEN, CDR2 SYDVKM. Trimming took 1 base from V and 1 from J, leaving 10 bases between them. CDR3 sequence: CASSLFGGGNTEAFF. For the CDR3, the DNA is TGTGCCAGCAGTTTATTCGGGGGGGGGAACACTGAAGCTTTCTTT.

The genes are TRBV7-2 and TRBJ1-2; tentative D call: TRBD1 (5 bases). The CDR3 spans 11 residues. V dropped 5 bases and J dropped 6 bases, with 7 bases sitting between them. The germline V gene encodes CDR1 SGHTA and CDR2 FQGNSA. For the CDR3, the DNA is TGTGCCAGCAGCGAGGGGAATGGCTACACCTTC. As protein: CASSEGNGYTF.